These 7 T cell receptor beta chains were sequenced from one sample in a study of blood T cell repertoires in COVID-19. Measured with immunoSEQ multiplex PCR; TCRdb has only the in-frame clones, and not every one. The sample includes 130,000 to 150,000 clones, approximately 84% of them seen just once. The specimen was peripheral blood. Receptors originate from a human donor in a cohort sampled during active COVID-19.

The chain joins TRBV10-3 to TRBJ1-2; possible D gene TRBD1, 6 bases. CDR1 ENHRY and CDR2 SYGVKD come from the germline V gene. CDR3 size: 16 residues. V was cut by 7 bases and J by 0 bases, with 18 bases left in between. The CDR3 here is CAIKDGGADSNYGYTF. CDR3 DNA sequence: TGTGCCATCAAGGATGGGGGGGCGGACTCTAACTATGGCTACACCTTC.

The chain joins TRBV4-1 to TRBJ2-7; the D is unclear. The V gene's germline CDR1 is MGHRA and CDR2 YSYEKL. The CDR3 length is 15 residues. The V end was cut by 0 bases, the J end by 7 bases, with 16 bases between. The CDR3 is CASSQDSVLVREQYF. The CDR3 nucleotides read TGCGCCAGCAGCCAAGATTCAGTACTGGTGAGGGAGCAGTACTTC.

This clone appeared a few times. The rearrangement joins TRBV7-9 to TRBJ1-3; D unclear. This CDR3 contains 16 residues. Trimming took 1 base from V and 0 from J, leaving 10 bases between them. The germline V gene has CDR1 SEHNR and CDR2 FQNEAQ (reference sequence). CDR3 loop: CASSLDTVNSGNTIYF. The DNA of the CDR3 is TGTGCCAGCAGCTTAGACACAGTGAACTCTGGAAACACCATATATTTT. Looking up the rest from reference TRBV7-9 and TRBJ1-3 gives the full variable domain: DTGVSQNPRHKITKRGQNVTFRCDPISEHNRLYWYRQTLGQGPEFLTYFQNEAQLEKSRLLSDRFSAERPKGSFSTLEIQRTEQGDSAMYLCASSLDTVNSGNTIYFGEGSWLTVV.

J is TRBJ2-5 and V is TRBV5-4; 10 bases are shared with TRBD2. The CDR3 loop spans 16 amino acids. Germline CDR1 is SGHNT and CDR2 is YYREEE (reference sequence). V was pared by 0 bases and J by 5 bases, with 7 bases of the junction left unmatched. As DNA, the CDR3 is TGTGCCAGCAGCTTGGGCACTAGCGGGGTAGGGGAGACCCAGTACTTC. Its translation: CASSLGTSGVGETQYF.

The genes are TRBV5-1 and TRBJ2-5; 9 bases match TRBD1. From germline, CDR1 is SGHRS and CDR2 YFSETQ. With V trimmed by 4 bases and J by 2 bases, 6 bases remained unmatched. The CDR3 runs to 15 residues. The CDR3 coding sequence is TGCGCCAGCAGCGATCCGGGACAGGGACAAGAGACCCAGTACTTC. It encodes CASSDPGQGQETQYF.

The chain has TRBV7-3 and TRBJ2-1; 9 bases agree with TRBD1. V was pared by 4 bases and J by 1 base, with 8 bases of the junction left unmatched. Germline CDR1 is SGHTA and CDR2 is FQGTGA. The CDR3 is 17 residues long. CDR3 loop: CASSSVAGTGSYNEQFF. DNA for the CDR3: TGTGCCAGCAGCTCCGTCGCCGGGACAGGGTCCTACAATGAGCAGTTCTTC.

The DNA of the CDR3 is TGTGCCAGCGCCGGAGGGGCGAACACCGGGGAGCTGTTTTTT. It codes for CASAGGANTGELFF. J is TRBJ2-2 and V is TRBV9, with a possible D match to TRBD2 (6 bases). The CDR3 runs 14 residues. The V and J ends lost 7 bases and 0 bases respectively, with 10 bases between them. Germline V lookup: CDR1 SGDLS, CDR2 YYNGEE.